A selection of T cell receptor beta chains follows, all from one sample in a study of blood T cell repertoires in COVID-19. The repertoire was sequenced with immunoSEQ multiplex PCR; TCRdb's copy has only in-frame clones and lacks some. Here the sample spans approximately 340,000 clones, over 80% being singletons. The specimen sequenced was peripheral blood. The receptors derive from a man younger than 45 with COVID-19, enrolled during active disease. Both conserved end residues are part of each CDR3. A D gene is named only where the DNA matches it firmly. Size is stated for part of the rows, as once, few or many counts, or as a class when the clone is expanded.

clone_size: -; cdr3_length: 12; j_call: TRBJ1-6; v_call: TRBV6-2/TRBV6-3; d_call: TRBD1; cdr3_nt: TGTGCCAGCAGCCGACAGGGATCGGCCCTCCACTTT; cdr3_aa: CASSRQGSALHF
clone_size: few; cdr3_length: 16; j_call: TRBJ1-5; v_call: TRBV28; d_call: TRBD1; cdr3_nt: TGTGCCAGCAGTTTAAGGGGACAGGGAAACAATCAGCCCCAGCATTTT; cdr3_aa: CASSLRGQGNNQPQHF
clone_size: -; cdr3_length: 15; j_call: TRBJ1-1; v_call: TRBV11-2; d_call: -; cdr3_nt: TGTGCCAGCAGCTTAGCGCCTGGGCTGAACACTGAAGCTTTCTTT; cdr3_aa: CASSLAPGLNTEAFF
clone_size: once; cdr3_length: 14; j_call: TRBJ1-6; v_call: TRBV5-1; d_call: -; cdr3_nt: TGCGCCAGCAGCTTGGTTCCGGATAATTCACCCCTCCACTTT; cdr3_aa: CASSLVPDNSPLHF
clone_size: -; cdr3_length: 11; j_call: TRBJ2-7; v_call: TRBV30; d_call: -; cdr3_nt: TGTGCCTGGAGTGTACTCTACGAGCAGTACTTC; cdr3_aa: CAWSVLYEQYF
clone_size: once; cdr3_length: 15; j_call: TRBJ1-2; v_call: TRBV18; d_call: -; cdr3_nt: TGTGCCAGCTCACCACTTGGGGCAGGGTTGCGGGGCTACACCTTC; cdr3_aa: CASSPLGAGLRGYTF
clone_size: -; cdr3_length: 14; j_call: TRBJ2-3; v_call: TRBV9; d_call: TRBD1; cdr3_nt: TGTGCCAGCAGCGCCACAGGGGTCGCAGATACGCAGTATTTT; cdr3_aa: CASSATGVADTQYF
clone_size: -; cdr3_length: 16; j_call: TRBJ1-3; v_call: TRBV9; d_call: -; cdr3_nt: TGTGCCAGCAGCGTAGGCGCAGGGGCGGCTGGAAACACCATATATTTT; cdr3_aa: CASSVGAGAAGNTIYF
clone_size: -; cdr3_length: 13; j_call: TRBJ2-3; v_call: TRBV10-3; d_call: TRBD2; cdr3_nt: TGTGCCATCAGGGGACTAGCGGGGTATACGCAGTATTTT; cdr3_aa: CAIRGLAGYTQYF
clone_size: -; cdr3_length: 16; j_call: TRBJ1-6; v_call: TRBV19; d_call: TRBD1; cdr3_nt: TGTGCCAGTAGTATGTCTACGAGGGGGCTGCATTCACCCCTCCACTTT; cdr3_aa: CASSMSTRGLHSPLHF
clone_size: -; cdr3_length: 14; j_call: TRBJ1-2; v_call: TRBV29-1; d_call: TRBD1; cdr3_nt: TGCAGCGCTTCCACAGGGGGCGCAACCTATGGCTACACCTTC; cdr3_aa: CSASTGGATYGYTF
clone_size: -; cdr3_length: 13; j_call: TRBJ2-5; v_call: TRBV18; d_call: -; cdr3_nt: TGTGCCAGCTCACCACCGGTAGTAGAGACCCAGTACTTC; cdr3_aa: CASSPPVVETQYF
clone_size: -; cdr3_length: 14; j_call: TRBJ2-3; v_call: TRBV11-3; d_call: TRBD1; cdr3_nt: TGTGCCAGCAGCCCCGGACAGGGCACAGATACGCAGTATTTT; cdr3_aa: CASSPGQGTDTQYF
clone_size: once; cdr3_length: 17; j_call: TRBJ1-2; v_call: TRBV4-2; d_call: TRBD1; cdr3_nt: TGTGCCAGCAGCCAAGAGGGAATGGGACAGGGACCCTATGGCTACACCTTC; cdr3_aa: CASSQEGMGQGPYGYTF
clone_size: -; cdr3_length: 14; j_call: TRBJ1-4; v_call: TRBV28; d_call: -; cdr3_nt: TGTGCCAGCAGTCACCAGGGGACGCATGAAAAACTGTTTTTT; cdr3_aa: CASSHQGTHEKLFF
clone_size: -; cdr3_length: 14; j_call: TRBJ1-2; v_call: TRBV3-1/TRBV3-2; d_call: TRBD1; cdr3_nt: TGTGCCAGCAGCCTTTCGGACAGGATGTATGGCTACACCTTC; cdr3_aa: CASSLSDRMYGYTF
clone_size: few; cdr3_length: 15; j_call: TRBJ2-3; v_call: TRBV4-3; d_call: TRBD1; cdr3_nt: TGCGCCAGCAGCCCCCGGGACAGGGGAGCAGATACGCAGTATTTT; cdr3_aa: CASSPRDRGADTQYF